The 6 T cell receptor beta chains reported below all come from one sample, sequenced in a study of T cell changes during pregnancy in multiple sclerosis. Libraries were prepared by immunoSEQ multiplex PCR; TCRdb keeps only in-frame clonotypes and omits some of them. Of nearly 110,000 clones in the sample, around 93% were seen once. The source material was peripheral blood, sampled after pregnancy. The receptors shown here come from a female donor with multiple sclerosis, enrolled in a pregnancy study.

The chain uses TRBV10-1 and TRBJ2-5; TRBD2 might be the D (5 bases). V lost 2 bases, J lost 0 bases, and 10 bases lay in between. Germline values: CDR1 WNHNN, CDR2 SYGVQD (reference sequence). The CDR3 is 15 amino acids. The CDR3 sequence: CASSEGGQNQETQYF. CDR3 sequence (DNA): TGCGCCAGCAGTGAGGGAGGCCAGAACCAAGAGACCCAGTACTTC.

This clone was seen only once. The V and J genes are TRBV28 and TRBJ1-4; D is undetermined. The CDR3 has 15 residues. V was trimmed by 3 bases and J by 6 bases, leaving 14 bases between them. Germline CDR1 reads MDHEN; CDR2 reads SYDVKM. CDR3 in DNA: TGTGCCAGCAGTTTTTCCCGGGCCGGGGATGAAAAACTGTTTTTT. It yields the protein CASSFSRAGDEKLFF.

The J gene is TRBJ2-7, the V gene TRBV4-1; D remains ambiguous. Germline CDR1 reads MGHRA; CDR2 reads YSYEKL. This CDR3 comprises 14 residues. Trimming cost V 0 bases and J 3 bases, with 9 bases left between them. The CDR3 sequence: CASSQDPRSYEQYF. The CDR3 coding sequence is TGCGCCAGCAGCCAAGATCCGCGGAGCTACGAGCAGTACTTC.

The chain combines TRBV28 with TRBJ2-7, with D perhaps matching TRBD2 (5 bases). V lost 4 bases, J lost 6 bases, and 19 bases lay in between. CDR1 is MDHEN and CDR2 is SYDVKM in the germline V gene. The length of the CDR3 is 15 residues. CDR3 amino acids: CASSSGRGPRGEQYF. Written as DNA, the CDR3 is TGTGCCAGCAGTTCGGGTCGAGGGCCCCGAGGCGAGCAGTACTTC. Together with reference TRBV28 and TRBJ2-7, the CDR3 gives the full variable domain: DVKVTQSSRYLVKRTGEKVFLECVQDMDHENMFWYRQDPGLGLRLIYFSYDVKMKEKGDIPEGYSVSREKKERFSLILESASTNQTSMYLCASSSGRGPRGEQYFGPGTRLTVT.

The chain employs TRBV19 and TRBJ1-3; D gene unclear. CDR1 and CDR2 from the germline V gene are LNHDA and SQIVND (reference sequence). The CDR3 consists of 16 residues. With 3 bases removed from V and 3 bases from J, the gap between germline ends came to 15 bases. Here the CDR3 reads CASSITSRQLGNTIYF. As DNA, the CDR3 is TGTGCCAGTAGTATTACGTCTCGACAACTTGGAAACACCATATATTTT. The entire variable domain, with the rest obtained from reference TRBV19 and TRBJ1-3, is as follows: DGGITQSPKYLFRKEGQNVTLSCEQNLNHDAMYWYRQDPGQGLRLIYYSQIVNDFQKGDIAEGYSVSREKKESFPLTVTSAQKNPTAFYLCASSITSRQLGNTIYFGEGSWLTVV.

V gene TRBV5-1 combines with J gene TRBJ2-5; 7 bases map to TRBD1. This CDR3 region has 14 residues. J gave up 5 bases and V 4 bases, and 8 bases lay outside the gene matches. Germline lookup yields CDR1 SGHRS and CDR2 YFSETQ. The CDR3 region is CASSPQGGLETQYF. DNA for the CDR3: TGCGCCAGCAGCCCCCAAGGGGGCCTTGAGACCCAGTACTTC. Using reference TRBV5-1 and TRBJ2-5 for the parts outside the CDR3, the full variable domain is KAGVTQTPRYLIKTRGQQVTLSCSPISGHRSVSWYQQTPGQGLQFLFEYFSETQRNKGNFPGRFSGRQFSNSRSEMNVSTLELGDSALYLCASSPQGGLETQYFGPGTRLLVL.